Listed here are 20 T cell receptor beta chains from one sample, sequenced in a study of beta chain features in type 1 diabetes. Reverse transcribing all isolated RNA meant expressed TCRB transcripts were sequenced. Using immunoSEQ multiplex PCR, the repertoire was profiled, and TCRdb retains in-frame clones only, with some absent. The data hold approximately 150,000 clones, with about 9.4% observed a single time. Sequenced sample: naive CD4+ T cells from blood. The source is a young man in good health.

This clone was picked up a small number of times. J is TRBJ2-7 and V is TRBV10-3; maybe TRBD2 (5 bases). The length of the CDR3 is 14 residues. CDR1 and CDR2 from the germline V gene are ENHRY and SYGVKD. V lost 9 bases and J 4 bases, leaving 19 bases between the germline ends. Here the CDR3 DNA reads TGTGCCATGGCAGACGCTAGACGGGGTTACGAGCAGTACTTC. Amino acid sequence: CAMADARRGYEQYF.

J is TRBJ2-7 and V is TRBV11-2, with D possibly matching TRBD1 (5 bases). CDR1 is SGHAT, CDR2 FQNNGV, per germline. This CDR3 is built from 14 residues. The V and J ends lost 5 bases and 2 bases respectively, with 13 bases between them. CDR3 in DNA: TGTGCCAGCAGCCGCGTGGACACCCCCTACGAGCAGTACTTC. As protein: CASSRVDTPYEQYF.

This clone was seen more than once but under ten times. The chain is built from TRBV25-1 and TRBJ1-2; no clear D. V gave up 4 bases and J gave up 3 bases, with 3 bases separating them. The CDR3 loop spans 11 amino acids. Germline V lookup: CDR1 MGHDK, CDR2 SYGVNS. The CDR3 region is CASSAYYGYTF. The CDR3 nucleotides are TGTGCCAGCAGTGCCTACTATGGCTACACCTTC.

The gene calls are TRBV28 and TRBJ2-5, with 7 bases aligning to TRBD2. After removal of 0 bases from V and 2 bases from J, the junction contained 0 bases not matched to a gene. Germline V gene lookup returns CDR1 MDHEN and CDR2 SYDVKM. The CDR3 is 14 residues long. The CDR3 nucleotides read TGTGCCAGCAGTTTATGGGGGGGGCAAGAGACCCAGTACTTC. It translates to CASSLWGGQETQYF.

This clone was seen only a few times. The chain has TRBV30 and TRBJ1-5; D may be TRBD1 (5 bases). Germline CDR1 is GTSNPN and CDR2 is SVGIG (reference sequence). The CDR3 spans 13 residues. Trimming stripped 0 bases from V and 5 bases from J, with 8 bases between. In DNA form, the CDR3 reads TGTGCCTGGAGTGTTGGGGGGTATCAGCCCCAGCATTTT. Amino acid sequence: CAWSVGGYQPQHF.

The chain recombines TRBV6-5 with TRBJ2-7; 12 nucleotides agree with TRBD1. Germline-derived CDR1 and CDR2 are MNHEY and SVGAGI. The CDR3 is made up of 15 amino acids. Germline trimming cut 7 bases from V and 5 bases from J; bases unmatched to any gene: 9. CDR3 nucleotides: TGTGCCAGCACCGACCGGGGACAGGGGGCCGACGAGCAGTACTTC. Translating it yields CASTDRGQGADEQYF.

This clone was recorded a few times. V and J are TRBV7-3 and TRBJ2-3; a possible D gene is TRBD2 (6 bases). Germline V gene lookup returns CDR1 SGHTA and CDR2 FQGTGA. V was pared by 3 bases and J by 5 bases, with 27 bases between. The CDR3 contains 19 residues. CDR3 in amino acids: CASSLLLRTTQPEIDTQYF. The CDR3 nucleotides read TGTGCCAGCAGCTTGTTACTGCGGACTACCCAACCCGAGATAGATACGCAGTATTTT.

This CDR3 is CASSPEDRAPEQYF. CDR3 coding DNA: TGTGCCAGCTCACCGGAGGACAGGGCTCCCGAGCAGTACTTC. The V and J genes are TRBV18 and TRBJ2-7; 8 nucleotides agree with TRBD1. This CDR3 region has 14 residues. Unmatched junction bases numbered 7, after V lost 3 bases and J lost 6 bases. Germline V gene sequence: CDR1 KGHSH, CDR2 LQKENI.

The sample holds many counts of this clone. The chain links TRBV28 to TRBJ2-3; TRBD1 might be the D (5 bases). In germline, CDR1 is MDHEN, CDR2 SYDVKM. V was pared by 8 bases and J by 6 bases, with 21 bases between. This CDR3 is 15 amino acids long. CDR3 sequence reads: CASGSGTAGSDTQYF. The CDR3 DNA follows: TGTGCCAGCGGATCGGGCACGGCAGGGTCGGATACGCAGTATTTT.

The chain uses TRBV7-2 and TRBJ2-5, with D unresolved. The CDR3 extends over 12 amino acids. CDR1 and CDR2 (germline): SGHTA, FQGNSA. The germline V and J ends were trimmed by 4 bases and 3 bases, with 6 bases remaining between them. CDR3 DNA sequence: TGTGCCAGCAGCTCTTCAGAAGAGACCCAGTACTTC. Translating gives CASSSSEETQYF.

The genes are TRBV4-3 and TRBJ1-6; D perhaps matches TRBD1 (5 bases). With 3 bases removed from V and 6 bases from J, the gap between germline ends came to 12 bases. Germline CDR1 and CDR2: LGHNA and YSLEER. This CDR3 is 15 amino acids long. The CDR3 loop is CASSQDTAVNSPLHF. The DNA for the CDR3 is TGCGCCAGCAGCCAGGACACTGCCGTTAATTCACCCCTCCACTTT.

The chain couples TRBV5-1 to TRBJ1-6, with D possibly matching TRBD1 (5 bases). There are 14 residues in the CDR3. Germline CDR1 and CDR2: SGHRS and YFSETQ. With 4 bases removed from V and 9 bases from J, the gap between germline ends came to 14 bases. CDR3 residues: CASSPDSLSSPLHF. The CDR3 DNA is TGCGCCAGCAGCCCTGACAGCCTAAGTTCACCCCTCCACTTT.

This chain links TRBV19 with TRBJ1-2; TRBD1 aligns across 8 bases. V lost 4 bases, J lost 1 base, and 14 bases stayed unmatched. CDR1 LNHDA and CDR2 SQIVND come from the germline V gene (reference sequence). This CDR3 contains 18 residues. The CDR3 region has the DNA TGTGCCAGTAGTAAGCCGGGACAGGAACGTCAAATTAACTATGGCTACACCTTC. Translation: CASSKPGQERQINYGYTF.

V gene TRBV2 combines with J gene TRBJ2-1; TRBD2 aligns across 9 bases. The CDR3 loop spans 15 amino acids. The V segment lost 6 bases and the J segment 7 bases; nucleotides outside the gene matches: 10. Germline CDR1 is SNHLY and CDR2 is FYNNEI. CDR3: CASRSGGGAFNEQFF. Here the CDR3 DNA reads TGTGCCAGCAGGTCGGGCGGGGGGGCATTTAATGAGCAGTTCTTC.

In its sample, this clone was seen a few times. The CDR3: CASSYRGIYGYTF. CDR3 DNA: TGTGCCAGCAGTTACAGGGGAATCTATGGCTACACCTTC. J is TRBJ1-2 and V is TRBV6-5; D perhaps matches TRBD1 (5 bases). V was cut by 2 bases and J by 4 bases, with 8 bases left in between. Germline V lookup: CDR1 MNHEY, CDR2 SVGAGI. The CDR3 length is 13 residues.

This clone was seen more than once but under ten times. The chain employs TRBV7-2 and TRBJ2-3; TRBD2 might be the D (6 bases). V lost 0 bases and J 1 base, leaving 11 bases between the germline ends. Germline loops: CDR1 SGHTA, CDR2 FQGNSA. The CDR3 totals 16 residues. CDR3: CASSLAKASGTDTQYF. The CDR3 DNA is TGTGCCAGCAGCTTAGCGAAGGCTAGCGGCACAGATACGCAGTATTTT.

This clone turned up a few times. This rearrangement joins TRBV7-2 to TRBJ1-1; D uncertain. Germline V CDR1 and CDR2: SGHTA, FQGNSA. This CDR3 is built from 14 residues. The germline V and J ends were trimmed by 6 bases and 4 bases, with 15 bases remaining between them. In nucleotides, the CDR3 is TGTGCCAGCAGAACAAGACCGGAGAGCACTGAAGCTTTCTTT. Translating it yields CASRTRPESTEAFF.

V gene TRBV30 combines with J gene TRBJ1-4, with D hard to call. Germline V gene sequence: CDR1 GTSNPN, CDR2 SVGIG (reference sequence). This CDR3 has 11 amino acids. Trimming stripped 0 bases from V and 13 bases from J, with 9 bases between. In nucleotides, the CDR3 is TGTGCCTGGAGTGTAGGCCGGGTACTGTTTTTT. Amino acid sequence: CAWSVGRVLFF.

The V gene is TRBV27, the J gene TRBJ1-3, with D uncertain. V dropped 2 bases and J dropped 2 bases, with 7 bases sitting between them. The germline V gene has CDR1 MNHEY and CDR2 SMNVEV (reference sequence). CDR3 length equals 14 residues. CDR3 residues: CASSLAGTGNTIYF. DNA of the CDR3: TGTGCCAGCAGTTTAGCAGGTACTGGAAACACCATATATTTT.

A few counts support this clone. The V call is TRBV7-9, the J call TRBJ2-7; D is perhaps TRBD2 (6 bases). Trimming took 5 bases from V and 0 from J, leaving 11 bases between them. CDR3 length: 14 residues. The germline CDR1 and CDR2 sequences are SEHNR and FQNEAQ (reference sequence). CDR3 protein: CASSTWEASYEQYF. The DNA of the CDR3 is TGTGCCAGCAGCACCTGGGAGGCCTCCTACGAGCAGTACTTC.